Following are 25 T cell receptor beta chains from one sample sequenced in a study of shared clonotypes between healthy human individuals. This table comes from immunoSEQ multiplex PCR, and its TCRdb copy is limited to in-frame clones, with some not included. The table records about 490,000 clones, less than 80% of them present only once. Source material: PBMCs. The source of these receptors is a woman aged 40 to 50 in good health. Some clones in this sample may be carry-over from other donors' samples.

This clone appeared a few times. The chain combines TRBV11-2 with TRBJ2-3, with 7 bases lining up with TRBD2. The CDR3 loop spans 14 amino acids. Looked up from germline, CDR1 is SGHAT and CDR2 is FQNNGV. Losses at the gene ends were 5 bases for V and 3 bases for J; bases not matched to a gene: 5. Here the CDR3 reads CASSPRDYTDTQYF. In nucleotides, the CDR3 is TGTGCCAGCAGCCCCCGGGACTATACAGATACGCAGTATTTT. Full variable domain (missing parts from reference TRBV11-2 and TRBJ2-3): EAGVAQSPRYKIIEKRQSVAFWCNPISGHATLYWYQQILGQGPKLLIQFQNNGVVDDSQLPKDRFSAERLKGVDSTLKIQPAKLEDSAVYLCASSPRDYTDTQYFGPGTRLTVL.

The rearrangement joins TRBV30 to TRBJ2-1; 11 bases match TRBD2. V lost 3 bases and J lost 3; bases outside the gene matches: 4. CDR1 and CDR2 (germline): GTSNPN, SVGIG (reference sequence). This CDR3 is built from 15 residues. The DNA for the CDR3 is TGTGCCTGGAGACACGGACTAGCGGGCTACAATGAGCAGTTCTTC. It is translated as CAWRHGLAGYNEQFF.

The chain carries TRBV2 and TRBJ2-7, with TRBD1 matching over 10 bases. V was clipped by 6 bases and J by 4 bases; unmatched bases: 3. The CDR3 runs to 13 residues. In germline, CDR1 is SNHLY, CDR2 FYNNEI. In nucleotides, the CDR3 is TGTGCCAGCAGATGGGACAGGGGTTACGAGCAGTACTTC. Its protein is CASRWDRGYEQYF.

This chain links TRBV19 with TRBJ1-5; D is undetermined. Germline V gene data show CDR1 as LNHDA and CDR2 as SQIVND (reference sequence). The ends were cut back, 4 bases at V and 2 bases at J, with 12 bases in the middle. The CDR3 has 15 amino acids. The CDR3 protein is CASSKGIGGNQPQHF. The CDR3 nucleotides read TGTGCCAGTAGTAAGGGAATTGGAGGCAATCAGCCCCAGCATTTT.

The chain couples TRBV29-1 to TRBJ2-1; TRBD2 matches 13 bases. This CDR3 contains 16 residues. J gave up 5 bases and V 4 bases, and 8 bases lay outside the gene matches. Germline CDR1 and CDR2: SQVTM and ANQGSEA. The CDR3 sequence is CSVGQRTSGRDNEQFF. CDR3 coding DNA: TGCAGCGTTGGCCAACGGACTAGCGGGAGAGACAATGAGCAGTTCTTC.

This rearrangement joins TRBV5-1 to TRBJ1-3; TRBD1 is a possible D gene (5 bases). V lost 0 bases and J lost 4, with 11 bases in between. The length of the CDR3 is 15 residues. Germline CDR1 reads SGHRS; CDR2 reads YFSETQ. CDR3 nucleotide sequence: TGCGCCAGCAGCTTGGCTGGGACGAAAGGAAACACCATATATTTT. Amino acid sequence: CASSLAGTKGNTIYF.

The chain joins TRBV18 to TRBJ2-3; no definite D call. Trimming shortened V by 4 bases and J by 4 bases, and 9 bases separated the two germline ends. Germline V gives CDR1 KGHSH, CDR2 LQKENI. The CDR3 runs to 13 residues. CDR3 DNA sequence: TGTGCCAGCTCACAGTCTTTGGCAGATACGCAGTATTTT. Amino acid sequence: CASSQSLADTQYF.

The chain recombines TRBV9 with TRBJ2-3, with D unresolved. Germline V gene data show CDR1 as SGDLS and CDR2 as YYNGEE. The CDR3 extends over 15 amino acids. V lost 4 bases and J 6 bases, leaving 18 bases between the germline ends. This CDR3 is CASSFRLGSMDTQYF. The DNA of the CDR3 is TGTGCCAGCAGCTTTAGACTCGGAAGCATGGATACGCAGTATTTT.

This chain connects TRBV5-1 to TRBJ2-5, with TRBD2 matching over 8 bases. Per the germline V gene, CDR1 is SGHRS and CDR2 is YFSETQ. Trimming at V came to 0 bases and at J to 4 bases, leaving 8 bases not matched to a gene. The CDR3 loop spans 16 amino acids. CDR3 in DNA: TGCGCCAGCAGCTTGGTGGTAGCGGGGTCAGGAGAGACCCAGTACTTC. This sequence encodes CASSLVVAGSGETQYF.

The V and J genes are TRBV9 and TRBJ2-4; D remains ambiguous. Trimming removed 4 bases from V and 0 bases from J, with 8 bases in between. Germline values: CDR1 SGDLS, CDR2 YYNGEE. This CDR3 region has 14 residues. The CDR3 bases are TGTGCCAGCAGCCCTGGGGTAGCCAAAAACATTCAGTACTTC. Protein product: CASSPGVAKNIQYF.

The chain couples TRBV7-7 to TRBJ1-5; D gene ambiguous. The germline V and J ends were trimmed by 2 bases and 3 bases, with 23 bases remaining between them. CDR1 is SSHAT, CDR2 FNYEAQ, per germline (reference sequence). This CDR3 has 19 residues. In DNA form, the CDR3 reads TGTGCCAGCAGCTTAATACTGACGCCCGCAGTCAGCCCCAATCAGCCCCAGCATTTT. Its translation: CASSLILTPAVSPNQPQHF. Full variable domain (remainder filled in from reference TRBV7-7 and TRBJ1-5): GAGVSQSPRYKVTKRGQDVTLRCDPISSHATLYWYQQALGQGPEFLTYFNYEAQPDKSGLPSDRFSAERPEGSISTLTIQRTEQRDSAMYRCASSLILTPAVSPNQPQHFGDGTRLSIL.

This chain joins TRBV5-1 and TRBJ2-1; TRBD2 matches at 14 bases. The germline CDR1 and CDR2 sequences are SGHRS and YFSETQ. The J segment lost 12 bases and the V segment lost 3 bases, leaving 11 bases of the junction unmatched. CDR3 length: 16 residues. CDR3 sequence reads: CASSSGTSGSAMGQFF. CDR3 sequence (DNA): TGCGCCAGCAGCTCCGGGACTAGCGGGAGCGCTATGGGGCAGTTCTTC.

The J gene is TRBJ1-1, the V gene TRBV19; TRBD1 might be the D (6 bases). CDR1 LNHDA and CDR2 SQIVND come from the germline V gene (reference sequence). V was shortened by 7 bases and J by 6 bases, with 21 bases between the two germline ends. The CDR3 is made up of 15 amino acids. CDR3 in amino acids: CASTRGALDPSEAFF. CDR3 coding DNA: TGTGCCAGTACCCGGGGGGCCCTAGATCCCTCTGAAGCTTTCTTT.

The chain links TRBV6-5 to TRBJ2-1; 14 bases are shared with TRBD2. This CDR3 contains 15 residues. Germline CDR1 MNHEY, CDR2 SVGAGI. After removal of 6 bases from V and 6 bases from J, the junction contained 4 bases not matched to a gene. The CDR3 spells CASSKGLAGVNEQFF. The CDR3 DNA reads TGTGCCAGCAGCAAGGGACTAGCGGGAGTCAATGAGCAGTTCTTC.

This clone was counted at least ten times. The same CDR3 is also encoded by other DNA sequences in this sample. J is TRBJ1-1 and V is TRBV30; D unclear. Germline loops: CDR1 GTSNPN, CDR2 SVGIG (reference sequence). Between the trimmed V and J ends, which lost 4 bases and 3 bases, there was a span of 6 bases. The CDR3 has 11 residues. CDR3 amino acids: CAWITYTEAFF. In nucleotides, the CDR3 is TGTGCCTGGATTACTTACACTGAAGCTTTCTTT.

The chain uses TRBV13 and TRBJ2-7; 7 nucleotides line up with TRBD1. The length of the CDR3 is 15 residues. Unmatched junction bases numbered 7, after V lost 1 base and J lost 4 bases. Germline V gives CDR1 PRHDT, CDR2 FYEKMQ (reference sequence). CDR3 region: CASSLVRQGRYEQYF. CDR3 DNA: TGTGCCAGCAGCTTAGTAAGACAGGGACGTTACGAGCAGTACTTC.

V gene TRBV7-2 combines with J gene TRBJ2-2; D uncertain. The germline V gene has CDR1 SGHTA and CDR2 FQGNSA. The ends were cut back, 1 base at V and 4 bases at J, with 13 bases in the middle. The CDR3 extends over 16 amino acids. DNA of the CDR3: TGTGCCAGCAGCTTAGGGACCGCGGCGGCCACCGGGGAGCTGTTTTTT. Amino acids: CASSLGTAAATGELFF.

As for this clone: The germline gene is not matched at one end of the junction; a read error may be the cause. The chain employs TRBV7-7 and TRBJ2-2, with no clear D. The germline CDR1 and CDR2 sequences are SSHAT and FNYEAQ (reference sequence). The CDR3 runs 18 residues. Here the CDR3 reads CASSLALKGYLSTGELFF. DNA for the CDR3: TGTGCTAGCAGCTTAGCTTTAAAGGGCTACCTGAGCACCGGGGAGCTGTTTTTT.

V usage is TRBV28 and J usage is TRBJ2-7, with D uncertain. V lost 6 bases, J lost 8 bases, and 20 bases lay in between. The CDR3 covers 14 residues. The germline CDR1 and CDR2 sequences are MDHEN and SYDVKM. The CDR3: CASSPQVSSTKQYF. The CDR3 DNA follows: TGTGCCAGCAGCCCCCAGGTCTCTTCTACGAAGCAGTACTTC.

This clone was counted between two and nine times. This CDR3 is CASSQGTGASYEQYF. CDR3 in DNA: TGTGCCAGCAGTCAAGGGACAGGGGCCTCCTACGAGCAGTACTTC. The genes are TRBV27 and TRBJ2-7; TRBD1 matches 10 bases. The CDR3 consists of 15 residues. Germline V lookup: CDR1 MNHEY, CDR2 SMNVEV (reference sequence). J lost 0 bases, V lost 5 bases, and 4 bases had no gene match.

The chain is built from TRBV7-9 and TRBJ1-1; unclear D gene. The length of the CDR3 is 13 residues. Looked up from germline, CDR1 is SEHNR and CDR2 is FQNEAQ (reference sequence). Trimming cost V 6 bases and J 7 bases, with 15 bases left between them. The CDR3 region is CASREMSSSEAFF. The CDR3 coding sequence is TGTGCCAGCAGAGAGATGAGCTCAAGTGAAGCTTTCTTT.

V is TRBV28 and J is TRBJ2-1, with 7 bases fitting TRBD1. CDR3 length: 13 amino acids. CDR1 and CDR2 (germline): MDHEN, SYDVKM. V gave up 3 bases and J gave up 8 bases; unmatched junction bases: 4. The CDR3 sequence: CASSFLGGYEQFF. The CDR3 nucleotides are TGTGCCAGCAGTTTCCTAGGGGGCTATGAGCAGTTCTTC.

This clone appeared a few times. The chain combines TRBV7-9 with TRBJ2-2; no clear D gene. In germline, CDR1 is SEHNR, CDR2 FQNEAQ (reference sequence). V gave up 11 bases and J gave up 0 bases, with 16 bases separating them. The CDR3 extends over 15 amino acids. CDR3 sequence (DNA): TGTGCCGCAGCCCTCGGGCAGTCGAACACCGGGGAGCTGTTTTTT. Translation gives CAAALGQSNTGELFF.

CDR3 protein: CASSAPGGETQYF. CDR3 coding DNA: TGTGCCAGCAGCGCCCCCGGGGGGGAGACCCAGTACTTC. The chain employs TRBV11-2 and TRBJ2-5; 7 bases are shared with TRBD2. V was clipped by 5 bases and J by 5 bases; unmatched bases: 5. Germline V gene data show CDR1 as SGHAT and CDR2 as FQNNGV. The length of the CDR3 is 13 residues.

The chain couples TRBV19 to TRBJ2-2; the match to TRBD1 covers 8 bases. CDR1 and CDR2 from the germline V gene are LNHDA and SQIVND (reference sequence). This CDR3 comprises 16 residues. With 5 bases clipped from V and 5 bases from J, the junction kept 10 bases outside the gene matches. The CDR3 loop reads CASSLGQGASTGELFF. The DNA for the CDR3 is TGTGCCAGTAGTTTGGGGCAGGGGGCGTCGACCGGGGAGCTGTTTTTT.